These 17 T cell receptor beta chains were all obtained from the same sample, sequenced in a study of blood T cell repertoires in COVID-19. Measured with immunoSEQ multiplex PCR; TCRdb has only the in-frame clones, and not every one. The table records around 320,000 clones, about 85% of them present only once. Sequencing was performed on peripheral blood. The receptors stem from a man aged 18 to 30 with active or convalescent COVID-19.

The gene calls are TRBV5-6 and TRBJ1-1; tentatively, D is TRBD1 (5 bases). CDR3 length: 15 amino acids. V lost 0 bases and J 1 base, leaving 10 bases between the germline ends. Looked up from germline, CDR1 is SGHDT and CDR2 is YYEEEE. The CDR3 nucleotides read TGTGCCAGCAGCTTGGGTCAGGGCCCGAACACTGAAGCTTTCTTT. Translated: CASSLGQGPNTEAFF.

The chain uses TRBV2 and TRBJ1-1, with TRBD1 as a possible D gene (5 bases). V lost 3 bases, J lost 11 bases, and 13 bases lay in between. CDR1 and CDR2 from the germline V gene are SNHLY and FYNNEI. This CDR3 has 12 amino acids. The CDR3 region has the DNA TGTGCCAGCAGTGACTTTAGGGGATTGGCTTTCTTT. Protein: CASSDFRGLAFF.

The rearrangement links TRBV28 to TRBJ2-7; D is perhaps TRBD2 (6 bases). With 6 bases removed from V and 2 bases from J, the gap between germline ends came to 14 bases. The CDR3 loop spans 14 amino acids. Per the germline V gene, CDR1 is MDHEN and CDR2 is SYDVKM. CDR3 residues: CASRGIGGPYEQYF. The DNA of the CDR3 is TGTGCCAGCAGGGGTATAGGAGGGCCCTACGAGCAGTACTTC.

V usage is TRBV2 and J usage is TRBJ2-5, with D maybe TRBD1 (6 bases). Trimming pared 6 bases from V and 4 bases from J, leaving 15 bases between. The CDR3 extends over 14 amino acids. Germline V gives CDR1 SNHLY, CDR2 FYNNEI. CDR3 sequence reads: CASRQDRFGETQYF. CDR3 bases: TGTGCCAGCAGACAAGACAGGTTCGGAGAGACCCAGTACTTC.

V is TRBV5-1 and J is TRBJ1-1, with D hard to call. Germline lookup yields CDR1 SGHRS and CDR2 YFSETQ. This CDR3 contains 14 residues. The V gene lost 1 base and the J gene lost 0 bases, with 7 bases spanning the gap. DNA of the CDR3: TGCGCCAGCAGCTTGATGGGCATGAACACTGAAGCTTTCTTT. This codes for CASSLMGMNTEAFF.

This clone was counted a single time. This sequence joins TRBV2 and TRBJ2-7, with 7 bases identical to TRBD2. The CDR3 length is 13 residues. Germline V lookup: CDR1 SNHLY, CDR2 FYNNEI. Trimming removed 6 bases from V and 3 bases from J; junction bases left unmatched: 5. CDR3 nucleotides: TGTGCCAGCAGGTCTAGCGGAGTCTACGAGCAGTACTTC. As protein: CASRSSGVYEQYF.

V gene TRBV27 combines with J gene TRBJ2-7; 10 bases are shared with TRBD2. The V and J ends lost 4 bases and 7 bases, in that order; junction bases with no gene match: 10. The length of the CDR3 is 15 residues. From germline, CDR1 is MNHEY and CDR2 SMNVEV (reference sequence). The CDR3 DNA is TGTGCCAGCAGTTATCAACTAGCGGGACTAAATGAGCAGTACTTC. Translation gives CASSYQLAGLNEQYF.

V and J are TRBV7-9 and TRBJ1-2, with D uncertain. Germline assignment: CDR1 SEHNR and CDR2 FQNEAQ (reference sequence). This CDR3 is built from 14 residues. Between the trimmed V and J ends, which lost 1 base and 5 bases, there was a span of 11 bases. CDR3 nucleotides: TGTGCCAGCAGCTTAGATTTCAGTTTTTATGGCTACACCTTC. It is translated as CASSLDFSFYGYTF.

The V and J genes are TRBV5-5 and TRBJ2-4, with unresolved D. V lost 4 bases to trimming and J lost 0 bases, with 8 bases between them. Germline assignment: CDR1 SGHKS and CDR2 YYEKEE (reference sequence). CDR3 size: 14 residues. In nucleotides, the CDR3 is TGTGCCAGCAGCGTCCTTGTAGCCAAAAACATTCAGTACTTC. Its translation: CASSVLVAKNIQYF.

V and J are TRBV28 and TRBJ2-1, with TRBD2 matching 7 bases. CDR3 length equals 15 residues. Germline CDR1 MDHEN, CDR2 SYDVKM. V trimming: 3 bases; J trimming: 1 base; junction bases outside the gene matches: 3. The CDR3 sequence is CASSLRRESYNEQFF. CDR3 bases: TGTGCCAGCAGTTTGAGGCGGGAGTCCTACAATGAGCAGTTCTTC.

This CDR3 is CSARDIYEQYF. The CDR3 DNA reads TGCAGTGCTAGAGATATTTACGAGCAGTACTTC. V and J are TRBV20-1 and TRBJ2-7, with unresolved D. CDR1 is DFQATT, CDR2 SNEGSKA, per germline (reference sequence). V was pared by 0 bases and J by 4 bases, with 4 bases between. This CDR3 comprises 11 residues.

There are a few counts of this clone. This rearrangement joins TRBV28 to TRBJ1-5; D possibly corresponds to TRBD1 (6 bases). The CDR3 length is 16 residues. The germline V gene encodes CDR1 MDHEN and CDR2 SYDVKM. V was trimmed by 2 bases and J by 5 bases, leaving 16 bases between them. CDR3 sequence reads: CASSLIAGRGDQPQHF. CDR3 nucleotide sequence: TGTGCCAGCAGTTTAATCGCCGGCAGGGGCGATCAGCCCCAGCATTTT.

This chain links TRBV9 with TRBJ1-1, with 7 bases matching TRBD1. CDR3 length: 14 residues. V shed 0 bases, J shed 8 bases, and the junction held 7 bases outside the gene matches. CDR1 and CDR2 from the germline V gene are SGDLS and YYNGEE. CDR3 coding DNA: TGTGCCAGCAGCGTAGGGGCAGGGGGTCGAGAAGCTTTCTTT. Translated: CASSVGAGGREAFF.

The V call is TRBV5-1, the J call TRBJ2-3; 11 bases map to TRBD2. CDR3 length: 16 amino acids. V shed 4 bases and J 5 bases; nucleotides not matched to a gene: 9. Germline V CDR1 and CDR2: SGHRS, YFSETQ. Here the CDR3 reads CASSQDNSGRGDTQYF. The CDR3 DNA reads TGCGCCAGCAGCCAGGATAATAGCGGGAGGGGAGATACGCAGTATTTT.

The chain carries TRBV9 and TRBJ2-1; 12 bases align to TRBD2. V lost 3 bases, J lost 6 bases, and 4 bases stayed unmatched. CDR3 length: 15 amino acids. CDR1 and CDR2 (germline): SGDLS, YYNGEE. CDR3 DNA sequence: TGTGCCAGCAGCGCGACTAGCGGGAGCATCAATGAGCAGTTCTTC. Translating gives CASSATSGSINEQFF.

V usage is TRBV3-1 (or the pseudogene TRBV3-2) and J usage is TRBJ1-6; no clear D gene. Germline V gene lookup returns CDR1 LGHDT and CDR2 YNNKEL (reference sequence). The CDR3 length is 16 residues. Trimming shortened V by 0 bases and J by 7 bases, and 13 bases separated the two germline ends. DNA of the CDR3: TGTGCCAGCAGCCAAGAGTCAGGCAGGCGAAATTCACCCCTCCACTTT. Its protein is CASSQESGRRNSPLHF.

The V and J genes are TRBV3-1 (or the pseudogene TRBV3-2) and TRBJ2-5, with 12 bases fitting TRBD2. Germline CDR1 and CDR2: LGHDT and YNNKEL (reference sequence). CDR3 length equals 17 residues. The ends lost 1 base at V and 5 bases at J; junction bases unmatched: 8. CDR3 sequence (DNA): TGTGCCAGCAGCCAAGGGACTAGCGGGGTGTTTGGGGAGACCCAGTACTTC. Amino acids: CASSQGTSGVFGETQYF.